The 18 T cell receptor beta chains given below trace back to one sample, sequenced in a study of monozygotic twins with inflammatory bowel disease. No DNA is given; TCRdb re-called the 5' RACE reads and lists each CDR3 protein once. The table lists around 380,000 distinct CDR3 sequences. Sequenced: blood. All receptors come from a human donor with ulcerative colitis or Crohn's disease, or a healthy co-twin of an affected twin (not recorded which).

The V and J genes are TRBV4-3 and TRBJ1-4; TCRdb's D call, TRBD1, is unchecked because there is no DNA. CDR3 length equals 15 residues. The germline gives CDR1 LGHNA, CDR2 YSLEER. The CDR3 loop is CASSQAGTGSEKLFF.

The chain is built from TRBV4-1 and TRBJ2-1; as DNA is missing, the TRBD2 call by TCRdb cannot be tested. CDR1 is MGHRA, CDR2 YSYEKL, per germline. CDR3 length equals 12 residues. The CDR3 loop is CASSQGLARLFF.

J is TRBJ1-2 and V is TRBV7-2. Germline-derived CDR1 and CDR2 are SGHTA and FQGNSA. The CDR3 runs 14 residues. The CDR3 sequence: CASSSVGRLSGYTF.

The chain couples TRBV29-1 to TRBJ2-1; the D gene TCRdb calls, TRBD2, cannot be checked with no DNA. CDR1 is SQVTM, CDR2 ANQGSEA, per germline. The CDR3 is 17 residues long. The CDR3 sequence: CSVEDDFSGSTYNEQFF.

CDR3 protein: CATSRDGGNNEQFF. This chain connects TRBV15 to TRBJ2-1; lacking DNA, the TRBD2 call made by TCRdb goes unchecked. The V gene's germline CDR1 is LNHNV and CDR2 YYDKDF (reference sequence). There are 14 residues in the CDR3.

V and J are TRBV7-8 and TRBJ1-1; TCRdb reports TRBD1, a call that lacks DNA to check it against. Germline CDR1 reads SGHVS; CDR2 reads FQNEAQ. CDR3 length: 16 amino acids. The chain's CDR3 is CASSPRRDRGHTEAFF. Filled out from reference TRBV7-8 and TRBJ1-1, the complete variable domain reads GAGVSQSPRYKVAKRGQDVALRCDPISGHVSLFWYQQALGQGPEFLTYFQNEAQLDKSGLPSDRFFAERPEGSVSTLKIQRTQQEDSAVYLCASSPRRDRGHTEAFFGQGTRLTVV.

The chain uses TRBV3-1 and TRBJ2-2. Germline V gives CDR1 LGHDT, CDR2 YNNKEL (reference sequence). The CDR3 loop spans 12 amino acids. The chain's CDR3 is CASSPTSGELFF.

The chain uses TRBV5-1 and TRBJ2-7; TCRdb lists TRBD1, though no DNA is available to test this call. CDR1 is SGHRS, CDR2 YFSETQ, per germline. The CDR3 is 15 residues long. CDR3 residues: CASSAGPGSSYEQYF. The full variable domain, rest sourced from reference TRBV5-1 and TRBJ2-7, is KAGVTQTPRYLIKTRGQQVTLSCSPISGHRSVSWYQQTPGQGLQFLFEYFSETQRNKGNFPGRFSGRQFSNSRSEMNVSTLELGDSALYLCASSAGPGSSYEQYFGPGTRLTVT.

The gene calls are TRBV10-3 and TRBJ2-3; there is no DNA to check the TCRdb D call of TRBD2. The CDR3 is 15 amino acids. CDR1 is ENHRY, CDR2 SYGVKD, per germline. The CDR3 spells CAISALAGSTDTQYF.

The chain carries TRBV5-1 and TRBJ2-1; TCRdb picks TRBD1, but there is no DNA to check that call. Germline V gene sequence: CDR1 SGHRS, CDR2 YFSETQ. The CDR3 is 14 residues long. The CDR3 is CASSSRLAGNEQFF.

The chain links TRBV4-1 to TRBJ2-3; lacking DNA, the TRBD2 call made by TCRdb goes unchecked. Looked up from germline, CDR1 is MGHRA and CDR2 is YSYEKL. CDR3 length: 17 amino acids. CDR3 loop: CASSQDRTSGSTDTQYF.

This chain joins TRBV12-3 or TRBV12-4 and TRBJ2-7; the D call from TCRdb, TRBD1, cannot be confirmed without DNA. This CDR3 spans 16 amino acids. This chain's CDR3 is CASSRLAKGQVLGQYF.

The rearrangement links TRBV7-2 to TRBJ2-7; with no DNA, the TCRdb D assignment of TRBD2 cannot be verified. Germline V CDR1 and CDR2: SGHTA, FQGNSA. This CDR3 has 17 amino acids. The CDR3 region is CASTSFPAGASSNEQYF.

J is TRBJ2-7 and V is TRBV29-1; the TRBD1 assignment by TCRdb is unverifiable without DNA. Germline V gene sequence: CDR1 SQVTM, CDR2 ANQGSEA. The CDR3 loop spans 13 amino acids. CDR3 region: CSVGPTGSYEQYF.

The V and J genes are TRBV28 and TRBJ1-2; TCRdb calls TRBD1, which cannot be checked without DNA. There are 14 residues in the CDR3. Germline assignment: CDR1 MDHEN and CDR2 SYDVKM. The CDR3 region is CASNPLWTGYGYTF.

The chain uses TRBV20-1 and TRBJ2-5; TCRdb's D gene call, TRBD2, goes unchecked for lack of DNA. There are 15 residues in the CDR3. CDR1 is DFQATT, CDR2 SNEGSKA, per germline (reference sequence). CDR3: CRAGWLAGLQETQYF.

Here the CDR3 reads CASSGGFGRVVRGNQPQHF. The chain couples TRBV2 to TRBJ1-5. This CDR3 has 19 residues. Germline V gene sequence: CDR1 SNHLY, CDR2 FYNNEI.

The chain joins TRBV28 to TRBJ2-5; as DNA is missing, the TRBD1 call by TCRdb cannot be tested. Germline V gives CDR1 MDHEN, CDR2 SYDVKM. The CDR3 totals 14 residues. The chain's CDR3 is CASSLREGRETQYF.